These 4 T cell receptor beta chains came from one sample sequenced in a study of shared clonotypes between healthy human individuals. Sequenced by immunoSEQ multiplex PCR; TCRdb stores in-frame clones only, minus some. Counted here are 520,000 or so clones, 70% to 80% occurring once; the ten biggest clones make up around 13%. The sequenced material came from PBMCs. The source of these receptors is a woman aged 40 to 55 in good health. Some clones in this sample may be carry-over from other donors' samples.

Here the CDR3 DNA reads TGTGCCAGCAGTGATCAGGAGGGCTTCAATCAGCCCCAGCATTTT. This translates into CASSDQEGFNQPQHF. The chain combines TRBV2 with TRBJ1-5; D call uncertain. Trimming removed 3 bases at V and 3 bases at J, with 12 bases between. The length of the CDR3 is 15 residues. Germline CDR1 SNHLY, CDR2 FYNNEI.

This clone came up a few times. The J gene is TRBJ1-4, the V gene TRBV27; D remains unclear. CDR1 is MNHEY, CDR2 SMNVEV, per germline (reference sequence). The length of the CDR3 is 15 residues. The V and J ends lost 3 bases and 0 bases respectively, with 8 bases between them. CDR3 region: CASSLAFATNEKLFF. The CDR3 coding sequence is TGTGCCAGCAGTTTGGCTTTTGCAACTAATGAAAAACTGTTTTTT.

The CDR3 protein is CAWKTSGSVHREQYF. CDR3 nucleotide sequence: TGTGCCTGGAAGACTAGCGGGAGTGTTCATCGGGAGCAGTACTTC. This rearrangement joins TRBV30 to TRBJ2-7; 12 nucleotides line up with TRBD2. Germline loops: CDR1 GTSNPN, CDR2 SVGIG (reference sequence). The CDR3 is made up of 15 amino acids. After removal of 4 bases from V and 7 bases from J, the junction contained 11 bases not matched to a gene.

V usage is TRBV2 and J usage is TRBJ2-5; D might be TRBD2 (5 bases). V was pared by 4 bases and J by 5 bases, with 14 bases between. The germline gives CDR1 SNHLY, CDR2 FYNNEI. The CDR3 is 14 residues long. CDR3 DNA sequence: TGTGCCAGCAGTGCGGTGGCCCCGGGGGAGACCCAGTACTTC. Amino acid sequence: CASSAVAPGETQYF.